These 8 T cell receptor beta chains were all obtained from the same sample, sequenced in a study of cytomegalovirus exposure and HLA in healthy donors. 60 Vbeta and 13 Jbeta primers were used in PCR. The repertoire was sequenced with immunoSEQ multiplex PCR; TCRdb's copy has only in-frame clones and lacks some. Here the sample spans roughly 80,000 clones, more than 80% being singletons. The sample taken for sequencing was PBMCs. All receptors derive from a woman aged 30 to 39 in good health and CMV-seronegative.

The chain carries TRBV6-4 and TRBJ2-2; 12 bases are shared with TRBD2. Germline CDR1 MRHNA, CDR2 SNTAGT. The CDR3 runs 16 residues. The trim removed 5 bases at V and 7 bases at J, leaving 8 bases unmatched. The CDR3 coding sequence is TGTGCCAGCAGTTTGACTAGCGGGAGCGGGCACGGGGAGCTGTTTTTT. Its translation is CASSLTSGSGHGELFF.

The rearrangement uses TRBV28 and TRBJ2-1, with 15 nucleotides matching TRBD2. Losses at the gene ends were 8 bases for V and 2 bases for J; bases not matched to a gene: 10. The CDR3 is 18 amino acids. The germline V gene has CDR1 MDHEN and CDR2 SYDVKM. Written as DNA, the CDR3 is TGTGCCAGCGAAACCGGGACTAGCGGGAGGAGGGCCTACAATGAGCAGTTCTTC. Translated: CASETGTSGRRAYNEQFF.

The chain combines TRBV14 with TRBJ2-3, with 12 nucleotides matching TRBD2. The ends lost 6 bases at V and 5 bases at J; junction bases unmatched: 6. Germline values: CDR1 SGHDN, CDR2 FVKESK. There are 15 residues in the CDR3. CDR3: CASRASGREGDTQYF. The CDR3 DNA follows: TGTGCCAGCAGGGCTAGCGGGAGGGAAGGAGATACGCAGTATTTT.

The chain uses TRBV7-6 and TRBJ2-5, with a possible D match to TRBD2 (5 bases). This CDR3 is built from 14 residues. CDR1 is SGHVS and CDR2 is FNYEAQ in the germline V gene. V lost 6 bases, J lost 5 bases, and 16 bases lay in between. The CDR3 sequence is CASRVEGFGETQYF. CDR3 coding DNA: TGTGCCAGCAGAGTAGAGGGTTTCGGTGAGACCCAGTACTTC. Using reference TRBV7-6 and TRBJ2-5 for the parts outside the CDR3, the full variable domain is GAGVSQSPRYKVTKRGQDVALRCDPISGHVSLYWYRQALGQGPEFLTYFNYEAQQDKSGLPNDRFSAERPEGSISTLTIQRTEQRDSAMYRCASRVEGFGETQYFGPGTRLLVL.

This clone was detected only a few times. The chain joins TRBV15 to TRBJ2-5; 10 bases agree with TRBD2. After removal of 0 bases from V and 4 bases from J, the junction contained 2 bases not matched to a gene. The CDR3 runs 15 residues. Germline CDR1 LNHNV, CDR2 YYDKDF (reference sequence). The CDR3 DNA reads as TGTGCCACCAGCAGAGATCGGACTAGCGGAGAGACCCAGTACTTC. It yields the protein CATSRDRTSGETQYF.

This rearrangement joins TRBV6-1 to TRBJ1-5; D call uncertain. Germline V gene sequence: CDR1 MNHNS, CDR2 SASEGT. The CDR3 has 15 residues. With 2 bases removed from V and 1 base from J, the gap between germline ends came to 9 bases. CDR3 DNA: TGTGCCAGCAGTGAAATCGGGGTGAGCAATCAGCCCCAGCATTTT. The encoded protein is CASSEIGVSNQPQHF.

V gene TRBV7-3 combines with J gene TRBJ2-5; possible D gene TRBD1, 6 bases. V shed 1 base and J shed 0 bases, with 15 bases lying between them. The CDR3 is 17 amino acids. Germline V CDR1 and CDR2: SGHTA, FQGTGA. CDR3 residues: CASSLSGSRGYQETQYF. Written as DNA, the CDR3 is TGTGCCAGCAGCTTAAGTGGGAGTAGGGGGTACCAAGAGACCCAGTACTTC.

The gene calls are TRBV9 and TRBJ2-1; weak D call: TRBD1 (5 bases). This CDR3 contains 15 residues. Germline CDR1 reads SGDLS; CDR2 reads YYNGEE. V was shortened by 3 bases and J by 7 bases, with 17 bases between the two germline ends. CDR3 nucleotides: TGTGCCAGCAGCGCGCTGCGGCCCTCAGGGAATGAGCAGTTCTTC. This gives the protein CASSALRPSGNEQFF.